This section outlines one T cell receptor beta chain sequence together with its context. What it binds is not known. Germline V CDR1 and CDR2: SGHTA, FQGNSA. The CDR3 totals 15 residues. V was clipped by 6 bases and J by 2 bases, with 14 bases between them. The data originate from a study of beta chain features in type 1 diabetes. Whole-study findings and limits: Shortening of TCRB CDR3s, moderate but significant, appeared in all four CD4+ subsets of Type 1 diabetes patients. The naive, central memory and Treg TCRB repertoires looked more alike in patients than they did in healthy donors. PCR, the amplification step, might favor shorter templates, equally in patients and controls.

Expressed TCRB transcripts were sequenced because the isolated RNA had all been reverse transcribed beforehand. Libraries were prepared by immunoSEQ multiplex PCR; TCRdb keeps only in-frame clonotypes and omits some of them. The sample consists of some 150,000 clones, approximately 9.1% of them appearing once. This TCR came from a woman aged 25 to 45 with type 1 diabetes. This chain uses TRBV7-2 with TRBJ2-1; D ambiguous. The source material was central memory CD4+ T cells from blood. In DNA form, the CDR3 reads TGTGCCAGCAGTCGAGAGAGGTCCCCCTACAATGAGCAGTTCTTC. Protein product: CASSRERSPYNEQFF.